The clone carrying this T cell receptor (beta chain) was seen a few times. No antigen is known for it. This sample is part of a study of blood T cells in healthy people across ages. PCR was performed a second time for roughly 6 to 12 cycles using a sample-barcoded 5' primer and a J-beta primer mix. Every molecule of cDNA carried a tag from a template-switch adaptor with 12 random nucleotides. The study obtained at least 2.5 million CDR3-containing paired-end reads from every sample. One entry per CDR3 protein results from TCRdb running MiXCR on the 5' RACE reads. The data hold 1.5 million to 2 million distinct CDR3 sequences, with roughly 50% observed a single time. After removal of 5 bases from V and 7 bases from J, the junction contained 9 bases not matched to a gene. This CDR3 contains 14 residues. Per the germline V gene, CDR1 is SGHTA and CDR2 is FQGNSA. Overall study results and limits: Strong correlation was found linking TCR beta diversity to naive T cell percentage.

The donors, all healthy, were Caucasians living in Russia, aged about 6 to 90. This receptor was obtained from a woman aged 40 to 49 in good health. The V gene is TRBV7-2, the J gene TRBJ2-7, with 9 nucleotides matching TRBD2. Source material: blood. The CDR3 loop reads CASSPAGGLLEQYF. The CDR3 nucleotides are TGTGCCAGCAGCCCCGCGGGGGGGCTATTGGAGCAGTACTTC.